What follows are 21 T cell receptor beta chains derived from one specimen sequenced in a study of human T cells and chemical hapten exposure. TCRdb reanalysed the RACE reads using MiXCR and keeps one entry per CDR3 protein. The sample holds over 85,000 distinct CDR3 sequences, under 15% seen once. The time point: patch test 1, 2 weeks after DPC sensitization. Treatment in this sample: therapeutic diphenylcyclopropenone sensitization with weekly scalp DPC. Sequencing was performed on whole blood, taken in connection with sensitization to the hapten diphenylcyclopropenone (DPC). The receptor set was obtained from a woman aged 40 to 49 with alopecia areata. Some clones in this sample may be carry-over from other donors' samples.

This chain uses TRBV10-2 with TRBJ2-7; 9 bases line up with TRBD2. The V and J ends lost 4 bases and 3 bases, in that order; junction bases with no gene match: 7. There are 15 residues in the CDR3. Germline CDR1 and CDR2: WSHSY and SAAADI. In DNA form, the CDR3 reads TGCGCCAGCAGTGCGGCTAGCGGGAATATCTACGAGCAGTACTTC. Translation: CASSAASGNIYEQYF.

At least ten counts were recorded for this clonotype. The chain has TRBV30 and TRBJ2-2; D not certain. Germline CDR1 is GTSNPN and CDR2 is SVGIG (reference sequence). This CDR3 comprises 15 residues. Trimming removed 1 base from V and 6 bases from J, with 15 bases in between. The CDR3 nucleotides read TGTGCCTGGAGTGCCGCCTTACTAAGTGCCGGGGAGCTGTTTTTT. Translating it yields CAWSAALLSAGELFF. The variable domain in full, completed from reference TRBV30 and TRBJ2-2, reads SQTIHQWPATLVQPVGSPLSLECTVEGTSNPNLYWYRQAAGRGLQLLFYSVGIGQISSEVPQNLSASRPQDRQFILSSKKLLLSDSGFYLCAWSAALLSAGELFFGEGSRLTVL.

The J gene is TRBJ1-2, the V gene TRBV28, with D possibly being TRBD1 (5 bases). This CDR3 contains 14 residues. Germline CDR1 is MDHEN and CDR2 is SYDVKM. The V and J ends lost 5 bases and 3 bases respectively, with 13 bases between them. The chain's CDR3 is CASSIARADYGYTF. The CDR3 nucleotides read TGTGCCAGCAGTATCGCCAGGGCTGACTATGGCTACACCTTC.

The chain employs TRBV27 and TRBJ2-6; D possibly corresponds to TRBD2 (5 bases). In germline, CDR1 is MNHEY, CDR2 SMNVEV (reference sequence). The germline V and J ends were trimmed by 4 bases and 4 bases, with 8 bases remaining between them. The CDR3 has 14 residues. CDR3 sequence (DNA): TGTGCCAGCAGTTGGACGGGAGGGGCCAACGTCCTGACTTTC. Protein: CASSWTGGANVLTF.

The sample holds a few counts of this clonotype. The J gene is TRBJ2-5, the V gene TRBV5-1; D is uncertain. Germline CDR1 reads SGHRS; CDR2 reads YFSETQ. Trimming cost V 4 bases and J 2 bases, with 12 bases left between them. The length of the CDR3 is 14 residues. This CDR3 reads CASSAALQQETQYF. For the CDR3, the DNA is TGCGCCAGCAGCGCGGCGCTCCAGCAAGAGACCCAGTACTTC.

CDR3 protein: CSVSTRTGTQYF. The DNA for the CDR3 is TGCAGCGTGTCTACGCGGACAGGGACACAGTATTTT. J is TRBJ2-3 and V is TRBV29-1, with 8 bases identical to TRBD1. The junction had 11 bases not matched to a gene; V was cut back by 6 bases and J by 12 bases. Germline V gene lookup returns CDR1 SQVTM and CDR2 ANQGSEA. The CDR3 is made up of 12 amino acids.

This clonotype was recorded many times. The CDR3 loop is CAISEGARGQETQYF. As DNA, the CDR3 is TGTGCCATCAGTGAGGGGGCCAGGGGACAAGAGACCCAGTACTTC. This chain links TRBV10-3 with TRBJ2-5, with a possible D match to TRBD1 (6 bases). The germline V gene encodes CDR1 ENHRY and CDR2 SYGVKD. The length of the CDR3 is 15 residues. Trimming cost V 2 bases and J 2 bases, with 12 bases left between them.

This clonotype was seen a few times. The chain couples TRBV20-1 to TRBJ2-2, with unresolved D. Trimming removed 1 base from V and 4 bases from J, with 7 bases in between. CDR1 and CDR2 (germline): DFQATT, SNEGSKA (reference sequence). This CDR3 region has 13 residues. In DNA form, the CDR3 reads TGCAGTGCTAGAGTTGATGGCACCGGGGAGCTGTTTTTT. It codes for CSARVDGTGELFF.

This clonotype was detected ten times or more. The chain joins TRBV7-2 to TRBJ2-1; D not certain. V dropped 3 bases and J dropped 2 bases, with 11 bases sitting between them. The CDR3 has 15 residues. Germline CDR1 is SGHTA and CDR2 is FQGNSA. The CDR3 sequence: CASSFLLLAYNEQFF. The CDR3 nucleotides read TGTGCCAGCAGCTTTTTACTACTGGCCTACAATGAGCAGTTCTTC. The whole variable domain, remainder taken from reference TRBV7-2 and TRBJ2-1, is GAGVSQSPSNKVTEKGKDVELRCDPISGHTALYWYRQSLGQGLEFLIYFQGNSAPDKSGLPSDRFSAERTGGSVSTLTIQRTQQEDSAVYLCASSFLLLAYNEQFFGPGTRLTVL.

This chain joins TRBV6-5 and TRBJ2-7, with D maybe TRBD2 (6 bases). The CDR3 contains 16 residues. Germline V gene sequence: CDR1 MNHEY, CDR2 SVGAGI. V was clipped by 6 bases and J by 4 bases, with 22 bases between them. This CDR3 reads CASSPQGGEGGYEQYF. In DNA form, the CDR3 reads TGTGCCAGCAGCCCCCAGGGCGGGGAAGGAGGGTACGAGCAGTACTTC.

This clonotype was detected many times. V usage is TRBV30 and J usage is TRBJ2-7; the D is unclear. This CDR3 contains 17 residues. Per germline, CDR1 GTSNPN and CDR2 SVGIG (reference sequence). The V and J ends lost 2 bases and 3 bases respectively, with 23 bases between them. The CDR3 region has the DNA TGTGCCTGGAGTCAACGGCGGCGTTACAATCTCCACTACGAGCAGTACTTC. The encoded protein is CAWSQRRRYNLHYEQYF.

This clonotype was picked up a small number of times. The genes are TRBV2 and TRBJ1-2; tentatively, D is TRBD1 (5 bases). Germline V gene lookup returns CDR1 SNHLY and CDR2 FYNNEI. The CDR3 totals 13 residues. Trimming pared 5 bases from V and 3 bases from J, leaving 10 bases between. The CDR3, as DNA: TGTGCCAGCAGTAAGACAGAAGACTATGGCTACACCTTC. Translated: CASSKTEDYGYTF.

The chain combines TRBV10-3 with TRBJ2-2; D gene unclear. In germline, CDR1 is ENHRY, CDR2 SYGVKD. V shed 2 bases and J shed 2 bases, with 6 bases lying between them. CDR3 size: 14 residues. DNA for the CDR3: TGTGCCATCAGTGAGACAGAAAACACCGGGGAGCTGTTTTTT. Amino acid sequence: CAISETENTGELFF.

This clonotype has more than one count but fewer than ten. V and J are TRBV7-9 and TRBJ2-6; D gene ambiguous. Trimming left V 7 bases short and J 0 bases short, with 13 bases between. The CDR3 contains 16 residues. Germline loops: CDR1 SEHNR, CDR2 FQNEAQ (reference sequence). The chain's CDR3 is CASIPVLTSGANVLTF. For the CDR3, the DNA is TGTGCCAGCATCCCGGTACTTACCTCTGGGGCCAACGTCCTGACTTTC.

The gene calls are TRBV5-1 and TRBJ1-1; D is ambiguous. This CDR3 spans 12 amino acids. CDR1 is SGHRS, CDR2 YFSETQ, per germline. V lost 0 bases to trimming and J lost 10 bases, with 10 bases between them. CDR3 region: CASSLEAGGAFF. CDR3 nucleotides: TGCGCCAGCAGCTTGGAGGCAGGAGGAGCTTTCTTT.

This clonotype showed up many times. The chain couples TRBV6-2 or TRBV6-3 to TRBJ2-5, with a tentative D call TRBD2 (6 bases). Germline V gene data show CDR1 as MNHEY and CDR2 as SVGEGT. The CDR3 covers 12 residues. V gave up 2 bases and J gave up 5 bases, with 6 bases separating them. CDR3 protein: CASSYGGETQYF. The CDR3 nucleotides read TGTGCCAGCAGTTACGGGGGGGAGACCCAGTACTTC.

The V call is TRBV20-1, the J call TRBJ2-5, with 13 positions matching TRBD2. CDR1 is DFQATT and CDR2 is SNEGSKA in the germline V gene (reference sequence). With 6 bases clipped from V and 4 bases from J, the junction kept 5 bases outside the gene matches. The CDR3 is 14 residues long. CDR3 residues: CSARTSGRTETQYF. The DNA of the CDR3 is TGCAGTGCCCGGACTAGCGGGAGAACAGAGACCCAGTACTTC.

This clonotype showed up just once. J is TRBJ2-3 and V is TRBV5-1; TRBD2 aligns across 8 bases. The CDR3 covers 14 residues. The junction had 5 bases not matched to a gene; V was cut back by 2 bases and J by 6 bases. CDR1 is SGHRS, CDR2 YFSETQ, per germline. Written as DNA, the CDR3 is TGCGCCAGCAGCTTAGGGACTAGTCCTGATACGCAGTATTTT. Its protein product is CASSLGTSPDTQYF.

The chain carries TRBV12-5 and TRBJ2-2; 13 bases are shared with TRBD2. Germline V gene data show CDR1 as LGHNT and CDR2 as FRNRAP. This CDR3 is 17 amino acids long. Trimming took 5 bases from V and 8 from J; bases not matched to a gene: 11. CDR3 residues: CASGHLRTSGSRGELFF. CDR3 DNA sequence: TGTGCTAGTGGTCACCTTAGGACTAGCGGGAGTAGGGGGGAGCTGTTTTTT.

The DNA of the CDR3 is TGCAGTTTCCCCCCCGGGACTGAAGCTTTCTTT. Its translation: CSFPPGTEAFF. The V gene is TRBV20-1, the J gene TRBJ1-1; D ambiguous. The germline CDR1 and CDR2 sequences are DFQATT and SNEGSKA (reference sequence). The CDR3 is 11 residues long. V was pared by 8 bases and J by 5 bases, with 12 bases between.

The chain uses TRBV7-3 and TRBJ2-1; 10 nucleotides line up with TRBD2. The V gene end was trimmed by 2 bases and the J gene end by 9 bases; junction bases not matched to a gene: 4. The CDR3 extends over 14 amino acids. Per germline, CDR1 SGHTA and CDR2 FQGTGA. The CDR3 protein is CASSLLSSGSEQFF. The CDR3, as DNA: TGTGCCAGCAGCTTACTATCTAGCGGGAGTGAGCAGTTCTTC.